The entry that follows covers one T cell receptor (beta chain) sequence. This record comes from a study of a mutant IDH1 vaccine in newly diagnosed glioma. Germline CDR1 and CDR2: MNHNS and SASEGT. The CDR3 covers 15 residues. The germline V and J ends were trimmed by 6 bases and 4 bases, with 18 bases remaining between them. Time point noted: baseline, week 1 (first vaccination visit). The treatment was: pre-vaccination baseline after standard-of-care therapy. Sequencing was performed with immunoSEQ multiplex PCR; in TCRdb, only in-frame clones are kept and a portion is missing. The sample lists fewer than 100,000 clones; over 85% were seen once.

The chain combines TRBV6-1 with TRBJ1-2; D remains unclear. This sequence was found in a woman between 50 and 59 years old with glioma. Sequences were derived from PBMCs, sampled from a glioma patient treated with radiotherapy, temozolomide or both. CDR3 in DNA: TGTGCCAGCAGCGGAGAAAGGAGGGATCTCTATGGCTACACCTTC. Translation gives CASSGERRDLYGYTF.